The entry that follows covers one T cell receptor (beta chain) sequence. No antigen is known for it. This specimen belongs to a study of cytomegalovirus exposure and HLA in healthy donors. Study results and limitations: Several of the most significant clusters appeared linked to common viral pathogens, based on a later analysis. Altogether, 150 to 200 TCR beta chains were recorded as cytomegalovirus-associated. Analyzed later, most CMV-associated TCR beta chains appeared HLA-restricted.

CDR1 and CDR2 from the germline V gene are SGHAT and FQNNGV. This CDR3 spans 16 amino acids. V gave up 5 bases and J gave up 4 bases; unmatched junction bases: 6. The PCR made use of 60 Vbeta and 13 Jbeta primers. In the study's own analysis: About 9.9 million of the roughly 80 million unique TCR beta chains counted in a later analysis were shared. Sequencing used immunoSEQ multiplex PCR; TCRdb keeps in-frame clones, though not all of them. V, J and clone size are taken as reported in that table, and D and trimming were inferred from the DNA itself. Found here are roughly 170,000 clones, 75% to 85% of them singletons; the top ten hold less than 9%.

The chain carries TRBV11-2 and TRBJ2-2, with 11 bases lining up with TRBD2. Sequencing was carried out using PBMCs. This receptor was identified in a man aged 30 to 45 in good health and CMV-seropositive. The CDR3, as DNA: TGTGCCAGCAGCCTGTTAGCGGGAGGGGGCACCGGGGAGCTGTTTTTT. Its translation: CASSLLAGGGTGELFF.